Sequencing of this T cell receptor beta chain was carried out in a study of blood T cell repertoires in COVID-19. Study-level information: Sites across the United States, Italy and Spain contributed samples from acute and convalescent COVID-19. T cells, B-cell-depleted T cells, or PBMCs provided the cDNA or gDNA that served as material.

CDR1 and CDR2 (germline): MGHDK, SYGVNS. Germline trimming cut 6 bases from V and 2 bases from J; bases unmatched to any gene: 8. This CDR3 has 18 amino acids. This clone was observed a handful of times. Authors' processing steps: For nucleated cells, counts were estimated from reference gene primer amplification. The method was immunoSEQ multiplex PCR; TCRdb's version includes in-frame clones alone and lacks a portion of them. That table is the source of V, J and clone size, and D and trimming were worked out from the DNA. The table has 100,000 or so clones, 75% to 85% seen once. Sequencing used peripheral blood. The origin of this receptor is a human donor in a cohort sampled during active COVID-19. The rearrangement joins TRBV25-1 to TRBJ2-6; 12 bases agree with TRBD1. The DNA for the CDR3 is TGTGCCAGCAGCCTAGGGGGGACAGGGGGCGCTGGGGCCAACGTCCTGACTTTC. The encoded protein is CASSLGGTGGAGANVLTF.